These 25 T cell receptor beta chains originate from one sample sequenced in a study of immune cell composition in non-small cell lung cancer. Normal lung sampling was at least 3 cm from the tumour, as distant as possible. The data were produced by immunoSEQ multiplex PCR, yet TCRdb's version contains in-frame clones alone and is incomplete. The sample yields nearly 7,000 clones, almost 85% seen once. The sequenced material came from non-adjacent lung tissue. All receptors come from a human donor with non-small cell lung cancer.

The chain employs TRBV4-3 and TRBJ2-7, with TRBD1 identical over 7 bases. Unmatched junction bases numbered 5, after V lost 0 bases and J lost 0 bases. Germline CDR1 LGHNA, CDR2 YSLEER. The CDR3 runs 16 residues. In DNA, the CDR3 is TGCGCCAGCAGCCAAGATTGGCCAGGGGGCTCCTACGAGCAGTACTTC. Translating gives CASSQDWPGGSYEQYF.

The chain is built from TRBV27 and TRBJ1-5; 8 bases are shared with TRBD1. This CDR3 contains 15 residues. In germline, CDR1 is MNHEY, CDR2 SMNVEV (reference sequence). Trimming removed 6 bases from V and 4 bases from J; junction bases left unmatched: 8. The CDR3 is CASRRQGSLNQPQHF. CDR3 sequence (DNA): TGTGCCAGCAGAAGACAGGGGTCATTAAATCAGCCCCAGCATTTT.

The J gene is TRBJ1-6, the V gene TRBV7-9; D not resolved. Germline V gene data show CDR1 as SEHNR and CDR2 as FQNEAQ (reference sequence). CDR3 length equals 13 residues. Trimming took 4 bases from V and 7 from J, leaving 8 bases between them. For the CDR3, the DNA is TGTGCCAGCAGCTCCCTTGGGAATTCACCCCTCCACTTT. Translation: CASSSLGNSPLHF.

The V and J genes are TRBV16 and TRBJ2-5; 8 positions agree with TRBD1. Germline V gene data show CDR1 as KGHSY and CDR2 as FQNENV. The J segment lost 4 bases and the V segment lost 5 bases, leaving 3 bases of the junction unmatched. This CDR3 is 13 amino acids long. The CDR3: CASSADRGETQYF. CDR3 sequence (DNA): TGTGCCAGCAGCGCCGACAGGGGAGAGACCCAGTACTTC.

The V gene is TRBV10-1, the J gene TRBJ1-3, with a weak D call TRBD1 (5 bases). The CDR3 extends over 13 amino acids. Germline CDR1 reads WNHNN; CDR2 reads SYGVQD (reference sequence). The V end was cut by 11 bases, the J end by 4 bases, with 15 bases between. The CDR3 loop is CALFGGAGNTIYF. The CDR3 bases are TGCGCCCTCTTCGGAGGGGCCGGAAACACCATATATTTT.

This chain connects TRBV5-1 to TRBJ1-2; D gene unclear. The CDR3 totals 13 residues. Germline V gene data show CDR1 as SGHRS and CDR2 as YFSETQ. Trimming shortened V by 0 bases and J by 8 bases, and 11 bases separated the two germline ends. The CDR3 loop reads CASSLEGFDGYTF. CDR3 DNA sequence: TGCGCCAGCAGCTTGGAAGGGTTTGACGGCTACACCTTC.

The chain combines TRBV5-3 with TRBJ2-7, with 7 bases lining up with TRBD1. TRBV5-3 carries the ORF label, with uncertain function. Losses at the gene ends were 0 bases for V and 3 bases for J; bases not matched to a gene: 6. There are 15 residues in the CDR3. Here the CDR3 reads CARSLAGTALYEQYF. CDR3 DNA: TGTGCCAGAAGCTTGGCGGGGACAGCCCTCTACGAGCAGTACTTC.

This clone has a single count. V gene TRBV11-2 combines with J gene TRBJ1-4, with 9 bases identical to TRBD1. With V trimmed by 5 bases and J by 7 bases, 5 bases remained unmatched. Germline V gene data show CDR1 as SGHAT and CDR2 as FQNNGV. The CDR3 extends over 14 amino acids. The CDR3 loop reads CASSRQGVIEKLFF. The CDR3 DNA sequence: TGTGCCAGCAGCCGACAGGGGGTAATTGAAAAACTGTTTTTT.

The rearrangement joins TRBV7-3 to TRBJ2-2; 10 nucleotides line up with TRBD1. The CDR3 is 15 residues long. The germline CDR1 and CDR2 sequences are SGHTA and FQGTGA. V was pared by 5 bases and J by 4 bases, with 4 bases of the junction left unmatched. CDR3 amino acids: CASSPDRGRTGELFF. In DNA, the CDR3 is TGTGCCAGCAGCCCTGACAGGGGGCGCACCGGGGAGCTGTTTTTT. Combining the CDR3 with reference TRBV7-3 and TRBJ2-2 gives the whole variable domain GAGVSQTPSNKVTEKGKYVELRCDPISGHTALYWYRQSLGQGPEFLIYFQGTGAADDSGLPNDRFFAVRPEGSVSTLKIQRTERGDSAVYLCASSPDRGRTGELFFGEGSRLTVL.

The genes are TRBV7-2 and TRBJ2-5, with 7 bases that match TRBD1. The CDR3 runs to 14 residues. V lost 5 bases, J lost 2 bases, and 5 bases stayed unmatched. Germline CDR1 reads SGHTA; CDR2 reads FQGNSA. CDR3 DNA: TGTGCCAGCAGCCCTCGGGGACAGCAAGAGACCCAGTACTTC. It is translated as CASSPRGQQETQYF.

As for this clone: Other DNA variants within this sample encode the same CDR3. This chain joins TRBV7-2 and TRBJ1-1; tentatively, D is TRBD1 (6 bases). Trimming removed 5 bases at V and 3 bases at J, with 13 bases between. Germline CDR1 reads SGHTA; CDR2 reads FQGNSA. This CDR3 is 14 amino acids long. CDR3 bases: TGTGCCAGCAGCCCCCTAGGGGGGGACACTGAAGCTTTCTTT. It encodes CASSPLGGDTEAFF. Drawing the rest from reference TRBV7-2 and TRBJ1-1, the complete variable domain is GAGVSQSPSNKVTEKGKDVELRCDPISGHTALYWYRQSLGQGLEFLIYFQGNSAPDKSGLPSDRFSAERTGGSVSTLTIQRTQQEDSAVYLCASSPLGGDTEAFFGQGTRLTVV.

The V gene is TRBV6-7, the J gene TRBJ1-1; D call uncertain. TRBV6-7 is annotated as an ORF whose role is uncertain. This CDR3 spans 16 amino acids. The V and J ends lost 2 bases and 4 bases respectively, with 17 bases between them. CDR3 sequence: CASSYPRLTWATEAFF. CDR3 coding DNA: TGTGCCAGCAGTTACCCTAGATTAACATGGGCCACTGAAGCTTTCTTT.

The chain links TRBV30 to TRBJ1-4; D ambiguous. Trimming shortened V by 3 bases and J by 8 bases, and 7 bases separated the two germline ends. The CDR3 runs 11 residues. Germline values: CDR1 GTSNPN, CDR2 SVGIG (reference sequence). For the CDR3, the DNA is TGTGCCTGGAGCCCCGGGGAAAAACTGTTTTTT. Amino acids: CAWSPGEKLFF.

The V call is TRBV10-3, the J call TRBJ1-3; D is ambiguous. The CDR3 has 15 amino acids. Germline V gene data show CDR1 as ENHRY and CDR2 as SYGVKD. Trimming left V 8 bases short and J 0 bases short, with 14 bases between. DNA for the CDR3: TGTGCCATCCTGGTTAGGGATTACTCTGGAAACACCATATATTTT. Its translation is CAILVRDYSGNTIYF.

V is TRBV5-4 and J is TRBJ2-3; D ambiguous. This CDR3 comprises 15 residues. Germline V gene lookup returns CDR1 SGHNT and CDR2 YYREEE (reference sequence). V was trimmed by 3 bases and J by 4 bases, leaving 15 bases between them. The CDR3 protein is CASSSGPTSSDTQYF. CDR3 DNA: TGTGCCAGCAGCTCGGGCCCTACGAGCTCAGATACGCAGTATTTT.

The V and J genes are TRBV4-2 and TRBJ2-7; D not resolved. This CDR3 has 15 amino acids. V lost 0 bases to trimming and J lost 2 bases, with 11 bases between them. Per germline, CDR1 LGHNA and CDR2 YNFKEQ. The CDR3 DNA sequence: TGTGCCAGCAGCCAAGACAGCCCAGGCCCCTACGAGCAGTACTTC. Protein sequence: CASSQDSPGPYEQYF.

The rearrangement links TRBV7-9 to TRBJ1-4; D gene uncertain. The V gene lost 3 bases and the J gene lost 0 bases, with 5 bases spanning the gap. There are 14 residues in the CDR3. CDR1 SEHNR and CDR2 FQNEAQ come from the germline V gene (reference sequence). CDR3 DNA sequence: TGTGCCAGCAGCTTTCAGGCAACTAATGAAAAACTGTTTTTT. This encodes CASSFQATNEKLFF.

In this sample, this clone turned up once. This chain joins TRBV6-5 and TRBJ1-2; TRBD1 might be the D (6 bases). This CDR3 region has 14 residues. Germline CDR1 MNHEY, CDR2 SVGAGI. Trimming removed 5 bases from V and 6 bases from J, with 16 bases in between. CDR3 in amino acids: CASSPGQGWNGYTF. The CDR3 DNA follows: TGTGCCAGCAGTCCCGGCCAGGGGTGGAATGGCTACACCTTC.

The rearrangement joins TRBV6-5 to TRBJ1-4, with D unclear. V was cut by 7 bases and J by 8 bases, with 17 bases left in between. In germline, CDR1 is MNHEY, CDR2 SVGAGI. The CDR3 sequence is 14 residues long. The CDR3 is CASTKGRPSEKLFF. For the CDR3, the DNA is TGTGCCAGCACCAAAGGACGGCCGAGCGAAAAACTGTTTTTT.

This clone was seen only a few times. The CDR3 nucleotides are TGTGCCAGCAGCTCTCAACGGCGTCCCGCAGATACGCAGTATTTT. Translated, it gives CASSSQRRPADTQYF. V usage is TRBV5-8 and J usage is TRBJ2-3; D not resolved. The germline V gene encodes CDR1 SGHTS and CDR2 YDEGEE. V lost 3 bases, J lost 4 bases, and 15 bases lay in between. This CDR3 is built from 15 residues. The full variable domain, its missing parts supplied by reference TRBV5-8 and TRBJ2-3, is EAGVTQSPTHLIKTRGQQATLRCSPISGHTSVYWYQQALGLGLQFLLWYDEGEERNRGNFPPRFSGRQFPNYSSELNVNALELEDSALYLCASSSQRRPADTQYFGPGTRLTVL.

The gene calls are TRBV7-2 and TRBJ1-4, with a weak D call TRBD1 (5 bases). Germline lookup yields CDR1 SGHTA and CDR2 FQGNSA. The V end was cut by 1 base, the J end by 11 bases, with 8 bases between. The CDR3 runs 12 residues. This chain's CDR3 is CASSLGGEKLFF. The CDR3, as DNA: TGTGCCAGCAGCTTAGGAGGGGAGAAACTGTTTTTT.

The chain is built from TRBV9 and TRBJ1-6, with 8 positions matching TRBD1. The CDR3 spans 15 residues. V shed 4 bases, J shed 5 bases, and the junction held 5 bases outside the gene matches. Germline V gene sequence: CDR1 SGDLS, CDR2 YYNGEE. CDR3 DNA: TGTGCCAGCAGCACCCGACAGGGGAATAATTCACCCCTCCACTTT. Translated: CASSTRQGNNSPLHF.

This clone came up a few times. This chain uses TRBV11-2 with TRBJ1-2; D unresolved. V dropped 0 bases and J dropped 7 bases, with 15 bases sitting between them. Per the germline V gene, CDR1 is SGHAT and CDR2 is FQNNGV. This CDR3 is built from 15 residues. The CDR3 DNA reads as TGTGCCAGCAGCTTAGAAGGCAATCAGCGGCGTGGCTACACCTTC. Amino acid sequence: CASSLEGNQRRGYTF.

The chain combines TRBV28 with TRBJ1-6; the D is unclear. This CDR3 spans 15 amino acids. Trimming pared 2 bases from V and 4 bases from J, leaving 9 bases between. CDR1 is MDHEN, CDR2 SYDVKM, per germline. Here the CDR3 reads CASSLLAVYNSPLHF. The CDR3 DNA is TGTGCCAGCAGTTTACTGGCAGTGTATAATTCACCCCTCCACTTT.

V and J are TRBV7-2 and TRBJ1-2; 8 bases line up with TRBD1. CDR3 length: 14 amino acids. Germline assignment: CDR1 SGHTA and CDR2 FQGNSA. V shed 1 base, J shed 4 bases, and the junction held 2 bases outside the gene matches. Here the CDR3 DNA reads TGTGCCAGCAGCTTAGGGACAGGGTCCTATGGCTACACCTTC. Translating it yields CASSLGTGSYGYTF.